This is a list of T cell receptor beta chains from one sample in a study of a mutant IDH1 vaccine in newly diagnosed glioma. The repertoire was sequenced with immunoSEQ multiplex PCR; TCRdb's copy has only in-frame clones and lacks some. The sample holds about 98,000 clones, 70% to 90% seen once. The material sequenced was PBMCs, taken from a glioma patient treated with radiotherapy, temozolomide or both. These receptors were taken from a woman between 50 and 59 years old with glioma. CDR3s include the opening cysteine and the closing phenylalanine or tryptophan. The order of the fields is V gene, clone size, D gene, J gene, CDR3 protein, CDR3 DNA. D genes are given only for firm matches. Part of the rows lack a size; the others show once, few, many or a class for expanded clones.

v_gene: TRBV7-6; abundance: NA; d_gene: TRBD1; j_gene: TRBJ2-7; CDR3aa: CASSLPGTEAHEQYF; CDR3nt: TGTGCCAGCAGCTTACCCGGGACAGAGGCTCACGAGCAGTACTTC
v_gene: TRBV5-1; abundance: NA; d_gene: NA; j_gene: TRBJ1-2; CDR3aa: CASSLGDGYGYTF; CDR3nt: TGCGCCAGCAGCTTGGGAGATGGGTATGGCTACACCTTC
v_gene: TRBV4-2; abundance: NA; d_gene: TRBD2; j_gene: TRBJ2-4; CDR3aa: CASSQVGLAGGGKNIQYF; CDR3nt: TGTGCCAGCAGCCAAGTGGGTCTAGCGGGAGGGGGCAAAAACATTCAGTACTTC
v_gene: TRBV6-5; abundance: NA; d_gene: NA; j_gene: TRBJ2-7; CDR3aa: CASSPSYEQYF; CDR3nt: TGTGCCAGCAGCCCCTCCTACGAGCAGTACTTC
v_gene: TRBV28; abundance: few; d_gene: NA; j_gene: TRBJ2-1; CDR3aa: CASSFLDSEGINEQFF; CDR3nt: TGTGCCAGCAGTTTCTTGGACAGCGAGGGAATCAATGAGCAGTTCTTC
v_gene: TRBV10-1; abundance: NA; d_gene: NA; j_gene: TRBJ2-5; CDR3aa: CASSESVGETQYF; CDR3nt: TGCGCCAGCAGTGAGTCGGTGGGAGAGACCCAGTACTTC
v_gene: TRBV19; abundance: NA; d_gene: NA; j_gene: TRBJ2-7; CDR3aa: CASSVGSRSEEQYF; CDR3nt: TGTGCCAGTAGTGTCGGGAGCAGGTCCGAGGAGCAGTACTTC
v_gene: TRBV6-5; abundance: NA; d_gene: NA; j_gene: TRBJ2-1; CDR3aa: CASALEGPYNEQFF; CDR3nt: TGTGCCAGCGCCCTGGAGGGCCCCTACAATGAGCAGTTCTTC
v_gene: TRBV6-6; abundance: NA; d_gene: TRBD1; j_gene: TRBJ1-1; CDR3aa: CASSQQGWGEAFF; CDR3nt: TGTGCCAGCAGTCAACAGGGGTGGGGTGAAGCTTTCTTT
v_gene: TRBV15; abundance: NA; d_gene: NA; j_gene: TRBJ2-3; CDR3aa: CATSRDRGRGSTDTQYF; CDR3nt: TGTGCCACCAGCAGAGATCGTGGACGGGGTAGCACAGATACGCAGTATTTT
v_gene: TRBV7-9; abundance: NA; d_gene: TRBD1; j_gene: TRBJ1-2; CDR3aa: CASSQEDRVWGYTF; CDR3nt: TGTGCCAGCAGCCAAGAAGACAGGGTCTGGGGCTACACCTTC
v_gene: TRBV9; abundance: NA; d_gene: TRBD2; j_gene: TRBJ2-1; CDR3aa: CASSATSGRNYNEQFF; CDR3nt: TGTGCCAGCAGCGCGACTAGCGGGAGGAATTACAATGAGCAGTTCTTC
v_gene: TRBV7-3; abundance: NA; d_gene: NA; j_gene: TRBJ2-2; CDR3aa: CASSPPGRTGELFF; CDR3nt: TGTGCCAGCAGCCCGCCGGGGCGTACCGGGGAGCTGTTTTTT
v_gene: TRBV21-1; abundance: NA; d_gene: NA; j_gene: TRBJ1-6; CDR3aa: CASRGDRGWLNSPLHF; CDR3nt: TGTGCCTCCAGGGGGGATCGGGGGTGGTTGAATTCACCCCTCCACTTT